The source of this T cell receptor (beta chain) is a study of blood T cell repertoires in COVID-19 (dated by TCRdb to about 2020). For the wider study: Samples from collaborators originated in the United States, Italy and Spain and spanned both the acute and convalescent phases of COVID-19. Samples were obtained from the ongoing ImmuneRACE study (first 160 participants) and from 1,200 or so subjects provided by 6 global collaborators. Where available, HLA class I and class II types were obtained from metadata supplied by the sample provider rather than from assay-based typing. The dataset comprised deeply sampled blood TCRbeta repertoires from subjects exposed to, actively infected with, or recovered from COVID-19. Nearly every sample came with metadata listing a de-identified subject ID, COVID-19 status, age in years and sex. The material from the prospective study consisted of cDNA or gDNA derived from T cells, B-cell-depleted T cells, or PBMCs. The repertoires were released in a freely available public database meant as a resource for research on the immune response to SARS-CoV-2.

TCRbeta CDR3 regions were amplified from genomic DNA by means of the immunoSEQ Assay, a bias-controlled multiplex PCR. The source study handled its data this way. Within the assay, amplification of reference gene primers was used to estimate how many nucleated cells each sample contained. To quantify the absolute abundance of each unique TCRbeta CDR3 rearrangement, sequence reads were collapsed and filtered. Productive Simpson clonality was computed per sample as the square root of Simpson's diversity index over productive rearrangements. Not all clones reach the TCRdb copy of this immuneACCESS table, which keeps in-frame sequences only. Checked studies attribute under half of the gap to unresolved V genes and leave the rest unexplained. That table furnishes V, J and clone size, whereas the DNA furnished D and trimming. Here the sample has some 400,000 clones; roughly 90% occur a single time. The ten largest clones take up around 0.86% of the sample.

Points the paper makes about the study in general: Clinical and demographic metadata were provided uncurated, with the amount varying by source and participant.

The CDR1 and CDR2 encoded by the germline V gene are SGHTA and FQGNSA. The germline ends are 15 bases apart after V is trimmed by 2 bases and J by 1 base. Spanning cysteine to phenylalanine, the CDR3 consists of 17 amino acids. Kept here is only the CDR3 DNA, which spans 51 bases and is read in frame from base 1. Participants in the prospective study were enrolled through a virtual design, were aged about 18 to 90 years, and lived in roughly 24 United States geographic areas. Cohort assignment in the prospective study relied on participant-reported clinical history from a screening survey and a study questionnaire. Exposed participants were defined as having been in contact with someone with a PCR-confirmed or clinician-diagnosed COVID-19 case within 2 weeks of study entry. In the prospective study, mobile phlebotomists collected whole blood, serum and a nasopharyngeal or oropharyngeal swab from each participant. Over a roughly 2-month period, participants in the prospective study had the option of providing additional blood draws and questionnaires. Before DNA extraction, prospective study blood samples were shipped either frozen or at room temperature.

About this clone: Its specific antigen is unknown. The sample holds no much larger clone one base away, and base qualities are not on file.

The source is a woman aged 40 to 50 who had been exposed to COVID-19. The sequenced sample was PBMCs or T cells enriched from blood (not recorded which). The V and J segments used are TRBV7-2 and TRBJ1-3, with TRBD1 perhaps the D gene, on 6 matching bases. The DNA sequence is given as TGTGCCAGCAGCTTATCCAAGCGGGGGGCTTCTGGAAACACCATATATTTT. Its protein is CASSLSKRGASGNTIYF.